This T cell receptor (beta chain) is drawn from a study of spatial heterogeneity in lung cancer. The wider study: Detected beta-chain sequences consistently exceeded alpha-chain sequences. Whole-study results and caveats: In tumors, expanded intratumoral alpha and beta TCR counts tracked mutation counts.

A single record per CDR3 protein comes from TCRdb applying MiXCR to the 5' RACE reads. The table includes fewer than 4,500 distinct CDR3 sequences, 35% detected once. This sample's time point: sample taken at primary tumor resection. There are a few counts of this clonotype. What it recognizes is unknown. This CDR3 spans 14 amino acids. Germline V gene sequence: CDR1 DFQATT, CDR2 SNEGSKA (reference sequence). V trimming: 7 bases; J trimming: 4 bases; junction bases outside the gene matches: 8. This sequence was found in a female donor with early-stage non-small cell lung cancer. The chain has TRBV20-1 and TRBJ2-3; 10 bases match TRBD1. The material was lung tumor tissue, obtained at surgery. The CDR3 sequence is CSGITGTGADTQYF. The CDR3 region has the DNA TGCAGTGGTATCACCGGGACAGGGGCAGATACGCAGTATTTT.